This T cell receptor (beta chain) was captured in a study of T cell responses to AZD1222 COVID-19 vaccine. Some clones are missing from TCRdb's copy, which holds only in-frame ones; the method was immunoSEQ multiplex PCR. The sample comprises about 150,000 clones, about 92% of which are singletons, and 2.5% to 3.5% rests with the top ten. Second-dose timings of about 4 or about 12 weeks were pooled. This TCR was sampled from an adult who received the AZD1222 COVID-19 vaccine. The specimen comprised peripheral blood, sampled 28 days after the second AZD1222 dose.

The CDR3 sequence: CASRNAGGGETQYF. The CDR3 DNA reads TGTGCCAGCCGCAACGCAGGGGGCGGAGAGACCCAGTACTTC. This sequence joins TRBV27 and TRBJ2-5, with TRBD1 matching 8 bases. Germline-derived CDR1 and CDR2 are MNHEY and SMNVEV (reference sequence). V lost 8 bases and J lost 4; bases outside the gene matches: 9. The CDR3 spans 14 residues.